This T cell receptor beta chain was identified during a study (dated by TCRdb to between 2015 and 2016). For the study in its entirety: The study examined whether tumor-infiltrating Tregs in breast cancer are drawn from blood Tregs or arise in situ by conversion from other CD4+ T cell subsets.

What the work shows at the level of the full study, not this receptor alone: The larger-cohort validation was restricted to a single TCR beta V-J rearrangement rather than whole repertoires. The TCR gene usage of tumor memory CD4+ T cells clustered together with blood and lymph node memory CD4+ cells and with lymph node naive CD4+ cells. The TCR alpha and beta sequences of tumor-infiltrating Tregs showed the greatest overlap with tumor naive CD4+ T cells, followed by blood naive CD4+ T cells.

Full-length TCR variable regions were amplified by 5' RACE PCR with constant-region reverse primers, followed by semi-nested PCR with Nested Universal Primer A. Using the ReliaPrep RNA Cell Miniprep System, total RNA was extracted, and the SMARTer RACE 5'/3' Kit was then used to reverse transcribe the RNA into 5'RACE-ready cDNA. Full-length TCR alpha and beta libraries were barcoded with multiplex adaptors and sequenced on an Illumina MiSeq. The study's own analysis went as follows. For each of nine subset-tissue groups, sequencing data from the five patients were pooled, and the groups were compared by unsupervised clustering of TCR gene usage. The Morisita-Horn index, with shared sequences weighted by their contribution to each repertoire, was used to calculate repertoire similarity. TCRdb redid the processing of the public reads, applying fastp at Q25 and MiXCR, and retained in-frame beta chains. Here each entry gathers all rows of one CDR3 protein and keeps the most common genes and DNA. Here the V and J calls rest on TCRdb's processing, not on the authors' analysis. The sample table shows 8,000 to 10,000 distinct CDR3 sequences, and around a quarter are seen once. The biggest ten clones account for around 4.4% of the sample.

This clonotype is labeled medium-sized (0.01 to 0.1%). Which antigen it targets is not known. Qualities for individual bases were not recorded, and no much larger clone is one base off. Naive CD4+ T cells were purified with the Miltenyi Naive CD4+ T Cell Isolation kit, with Tregs depleted using CD25 microbeads. Tregs, naive and memory CD4+ T cells from tumor, blood and ipsilateral draining lymph nodes of a handful of breast cancer patients underwent full-length TCR alpha and beta sequencing. Tumor tissue and lymph nodes from ipsilateral axillary dissection were perfused with PBS, minced and digested with collagenase I and hyaluronidase. Ficoll density gradient centrifugation was used to isolate mononuclear cells from either lymph nodes or roughly 50 ml of peripheral blood. FACS confirmed that the sorted cell populations were more than 90% pure. V loses 4 bases at its end and J loses 9 bases; junction bases beyond the gene matches: 13. Based on the germline V gene, the CDR1 and CDR2 sequences are SGHRS and YFSETQ. There are 15 amino acids in the CDR3, from cysteine to phenylalanine inclusive. Only the CDR3 DNA stays, 45 bases, in frame from base 1.

The chain is made from TRBV5-1 and TRBJ2-1; TRBD2 fits 7 bases in the junction. The sequence was collected from a female donor with breast cancer. Sequenced sample: naive CD4+ T cells sorted from a lymph node. This specimen's cell subset or site label, per the study, means: naive CD4+ T cells, CD4+CD45RA+CD25-. The CDR3 reads CASSQGGSGLPEQFF. Here is the DNA: TGCGCCAGCAGCCAAGGTGGTAGCGGGTTACCTGAGCAGTTCTTC.